Following are 18 T cell receptor beta chains from one sample sequenced in a study of shared clonotypes between healthy human individuals. Profiled with immunoSEQ multiplex PCR; TCRdb holds only in-frame clones, not every one. The sample includes around 2,000,000 clones, 90% to 95% of them seen just once. In the naive CD8 group, cells lacked CD45RO and were positively selected for CCR7, so terminally differentiated effector memory CD45RA+ cells were left out. The sample consisted of naive CD8+ T cells from PBMCs. The receptors originated from a man between 18 and 29 years old in good health. Some clones in this sample may be carry-over from other donors' samples.

The J gene is TRBJ2-7, the V gene TRBV29-1; 8 positions agree with TRBD2. V lost 3 bases to trimming and J lost 1 base; unmatched junction nucleotides: 5. The CDR3 extends over 14 amino acids. The V gene's germline CDR1 is SQVTM and CDR2 ANQGSEA. CDR3 sequence (DNA): TGCAGCGTTGAGCAGGCGGGAGGTTCCTACGAGCAGTACTTC. Its translation is CSVEQAGGSYEQYF.

With respect to this clone: Other nucleotide sequences from this sample produce the same CDR3. The gene calls are TRBV27 and TRBJ2-7, with D perhaps given as TRBD1 or TRBD2 (6 bases each). CDR1 and CDR2 from the germline V gene are MNHEY and SMNVEV (reference sequence). V gave up 2 bases and J gave up 7 bases, with 9 bases separating them. CDR3 size: 12 residues. CDR3 protein: CASSLRGREQYF. The CDR3 DNA reads as TGTGCCAGCAGTTTACGGGGGCGGGAGCAGTACTTC.

The V call is TRBV6-5, the J call TRBJ1-1; no firm D call. V lost 11 bases and J lost 2, with 15 bases in between. The CDR3 extends over 13 amino acids. Germline V gene sequence: CDR1 MNHEY, CDR2 SVGAGI. CDR3 residues: CAASEHRNTEAFF. The CDR3 DNA follows: TGTGCCGCCAGCGAGCACAGAAACACTGAAGCTTTCTTT.

The chain combines TRBV11-2 with TRBJ2-7; D not certain. The length of the CDR3 is 13 residues. Germline CDR1 reads SGHAT; CDR2 reads FQNNGV. The ends were cut back, 0 bases at V and 0 bases at J, with 3 bases in the middle. The CDR3 reads CASSLDLSYEQYF. The CDR3 bases are TGTGCCAGCAGCTTAGATCTCTCCTACGAGCAGTACTTC.

This sequence joins TRBV19 and TRBJ1-1; D is undetermined. Deletions cut 0 bases from V and 11 bases from J, with 10 bases between. CDR1 LNHDA and CDR2 SQIVND come from the germline V gene (reference sequence). CDR3 length: 12 residues. The CDR3 reads CASSIESGWAFF. As DNA, the CDR3 is TGTGCCAGTAGTATAGAGTCGGGCTGGGCTTTCTTT.

This chain connects TRBV25-1 to TRBJ2-1, with 9 bases lining up with TRBD1. CDR1 is MGHDK and CDR2 is SYGVNS in the germline V gene. V shed 4 bases, J shed 3 bases, and the junction held 10 bases outside the gene matches. CDR3 length equals 17 residues. Written as DNA, the CDR3 is TGTGCCAGCAGTGGGGACAGGGCCACCAGGGGCTACAATGAGCAGTTCTTC. Translated: CASSGDRATRGYNEQFF.

CDR3 region: CASSPRRGGYEQYF. CDR3 nucleotide sequence: TGTGCCAGCTCCCCCAGAAGGGGTGGGTACGAGCAGTACTTC. The rearrangement uses TRBV6-1 and TRBJ2-7, with D maybe TRBD1 (5 bases). Germline V gene data show CDR1 as MNHNS and CDR2 as SASEGT. This CDR3 is 14 amino acids long. Trimming shortened V by 8 bases and J by 4 bases, and 18 bases separated the two germline ends.

The chain carries TRBV28 and TRBJ1-4; TRBD1 agrees at 7 bases. CDR1 and CDR2 from the germline V gene are MDHEN and SYDVKM. The CDR3 covers 14 residues. Germline trimming cut 5 bases from V and 13 bases from J; bases unmatched to any gene: 13. The CDR3 sequence is CASSVPGQGVGLFF. The DNA for the CDR3 is TGTGCCAGCAGTGTGCCAGGGCAGGGGGTAGGACTGTTTTTT.

The V gene is TRBV27, the J gene TRBJ1-5, with D possibly being TRBD1 (6 bases). Trimming left V 3 bases short and J 5 bases short, with 11 bases between. The length of the CDR3 is 14 residues. The germline CDR1 and CDR2 sequences are MNHEY and SMNVEV (reference sequence). The CDR3 reads CASSFGGAYQPQHF. In nucleotides, the CDR3 is TGTGCCAGCAGTTTCGGGGGGGCGTATCAGCCCCAGCATTTT.

The chain is built from TRBV4-1 and TRBJ2-1, with D uncertain. The CDR3 covers 14 residues. Trimming cost V 6 bases and J 4 bases, with 13 bases left between them. In germline, CDR1 is MGHRA, CDR2 YSYEKL. CDR3 nucleotides: TGCGCCAGCAGTTCACGGTCGCAGTACAATGAGCAGTTCTTC. Translated: CASSSRSQYNEQFF.

The chain is built from TRBV9 and TRBJ2-1, with D possibly TRBD2 on 5 matching bases. Trimming took 3 bases from V and 8 from J, leaving 15 bases between them. Germline V lookup: CDR1 SGDLS, CDR2 YYNGEE. This CDR3 comprises 14 residues. The DNA of the CDR3 is TGTGCCAGCAGCGAAATGGACTCATCGGATGAGCAGTTCTTC. Residues: CASSEMDSSDEQFF.

This rearrangement joins TRBV2 to TRBJ1-5; possibly TRBD1 for D (5 bases). V gave up 5 bases and J gave up 0 bases, with 14 bases separating them. Germline assignment: CDR1 SNHLY and CDR2 FYNNEI. The CDR3 length is 16 residues. This CDR3 reads CASSKGARNSNQPQHF. The CDR3 DNA is TGTGCCAGCAGTAAAGGGGCCAGGAATAGCAATCAGCCCCAGCATTTT. Full variable domain (rest looked up from reference TRBV2 and TRBJ1-5): EPEVTQTPSHQVTQMGQEVILRCVPISNHLYFYWYRQILGQKVEFLVSFYNNEISEKSEIFDDQFSVERPDGSNFTLKIRSTKLEDSAMYFCASSKGARNSNQPQHFGDGTRLSIL.

This rearrangement joins TRBV30 to TRBJ2-7; D is ambiguous. From germline, CDR1 is GTSNPN and CDR2 SVGIG (reference sequence). V was cut by 0 bases and J by 4 bases, with 4 bases left in between. This CDR3 has 11 residues. The CDR3 coding sequence is TGTGCCTGGAGTGTATGGTACGAGCAGTACTTC. The encoded protein is CAWSVWYEQYF.

The V gene is TRBV28, the J gene TRBJ1-5; the D gene is possibly TRBD1 (5 bases). The germline gives CDR1 MDHEN, CDR2 SYDVKM. The CDR3 consists of 13 residues. Trimming took 7 bases from V and 7 from J, leaving 14 bases between them. The CDR3 DNA reads TGTGCCAGCACCCTAACCCGGGGCCAGCCCCAGCATTTT. This translates into CASTLTRGQPQHF.

The chain uses TRBV19 and TRBJ1-2, with D perhaps matching TRBD1 (6 bases). Trimming stripped 4 bases from V and 6 bases from J, with 12 bases between. Germline CDR1 LNHDA, CDR2 SQIVND (reference sequence). The CDR3 runs 13 residues. The CDR3 reads CASSKQGGNGYTF. The CDR3 region has the DNA TGTGCCAGTAGTAAACAGGGAGGTAATGGCTACACCTTC.

V and J are TRBV6-6 and TRBJ1-2, with D perhaps matching TRBD1 (6 bases). Germline V lookup: CDR1 MNHNY, CDR2 SVGAGI (reference sequence). The CDR3 consists of 16 residues. V gave up 2 bases and J gave up 3 bases, with 16 bases separating them. The CDR3 spells CASSYPTGGVYYGYTF. DNA of the CDR3: TGTGCCAGCAGTTACCCCACGGGGGGCGTCTACTATGGCTACACCTTC.

V and J are TRBV27 and TRBJ2-5; D is perhaps TRBD2 (5 bases). CDR1 is MNHEY, CDR2 SMNVEV, per germline (reference sequence). This CDR3 is 13 amino acids long. V was trimmed by 8 bases and J by 5 bases, leaving 15 bases between them. The CDR3 spells CASQTLGSETQYF. The CDR3 bases are TGTGCCAGCCAAACCCTGGGGAGCGAGACCCAGTACTTC.

This chain joins TRBV6-5 and TRBJ1-1; D is unclear. The germline V and J ends were trimmed by 7 bases and 4 bases, with 16 bases remaining between them. Per the germline V gene, CDR1 is MNHEY and CDR2 is SVGAGI. This CDR3 spans 14 amino acids. CDR3 loop: CASTPRGRITEAFF. CDR3 nucleotide sequence: TGTGCCAGCACCCCCCGAGGGAGGATCACTGAAGCTTTCTTT.